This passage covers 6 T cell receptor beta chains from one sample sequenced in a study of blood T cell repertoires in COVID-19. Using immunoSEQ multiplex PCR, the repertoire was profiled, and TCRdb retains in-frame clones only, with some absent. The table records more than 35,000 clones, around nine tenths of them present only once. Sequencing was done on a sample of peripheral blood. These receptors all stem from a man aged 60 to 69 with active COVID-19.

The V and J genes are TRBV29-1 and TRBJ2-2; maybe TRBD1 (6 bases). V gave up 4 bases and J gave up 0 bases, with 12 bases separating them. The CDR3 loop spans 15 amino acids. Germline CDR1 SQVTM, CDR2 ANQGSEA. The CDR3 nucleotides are TGCAGCGTTGGGGGGCTAAGTGCGAACACCGGGGAGCTGTTTTTT. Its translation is CSVGGLSANTGELFF.

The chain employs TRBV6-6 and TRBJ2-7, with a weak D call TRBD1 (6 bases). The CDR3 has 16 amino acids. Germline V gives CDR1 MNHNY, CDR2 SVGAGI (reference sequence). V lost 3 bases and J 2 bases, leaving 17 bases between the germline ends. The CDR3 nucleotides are TGTGCCAGCAGTTATAGTTCTCTCGAGGGGGCCTACGAGCAGTACTTC. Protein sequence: CASSYSSLEGAYEQYF.

The CDR3 reads CASSLGTYQDTIYF. For the CDR3, the DNA is TGTGCCAGCAGCTTAGGAACCTACCAGGACACCATATATTTT. This rearrangement joins TRBV7-2 to TRBJ1-3; D ambiguous. The CDR3 loop spans 14 amino acids. Between the trimmed V and J ends, which lost 1 base and 8 bases, there was a span of 12 bases. Germline V gene lookup returns CDR1 SGHTA and CDR2 FQGNSA.

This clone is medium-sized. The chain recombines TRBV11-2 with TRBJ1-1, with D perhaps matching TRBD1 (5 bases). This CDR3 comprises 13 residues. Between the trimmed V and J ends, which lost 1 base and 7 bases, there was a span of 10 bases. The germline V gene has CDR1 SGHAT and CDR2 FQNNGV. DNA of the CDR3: TGTGCCAGCAGCTTAGCGGGACTTTATGAAGCTTTCTTT. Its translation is CASSLAGLYEAFF.

The CDR3 sequence is CASSLGPGTYIYEQYF. The CDR3 nucleotides are TGTGCCAGCAGCTTAGGGCCCGGGACATACATCTACGAGCAGTACTTC. The genes are TRBV11-2 and TRBJ2-7; D may be TRBD1 (6 bases). Germline CDR1 SGHAT, CDR2 FQNNGV. This CDR3 is built from 16 residues. V lost 1 base to trimming and J lost 3 bases, with 16 bases between them.

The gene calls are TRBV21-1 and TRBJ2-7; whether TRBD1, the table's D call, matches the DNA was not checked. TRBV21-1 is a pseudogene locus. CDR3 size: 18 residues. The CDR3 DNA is TGTGCCAGCAGCAAAGACGGGACAGGGGGCGAGGTAGACGAAGAGCAGTACTTC. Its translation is CASSKDGTGGEVDEEQYF.